The entry below gives a single T cell receptor (beta chain) sequence along with its context. Its specificity is not known. This sample was included in a study of T cell repertoires in cytomegalovirus infection. The overall study: Alongside well-studied HLA-B-restricted CMV epitopes, recently identified HLA-C-restricted CMV epitopes were also used. Matching HLA type, along with CMV infection, was indicated by public TCR beta signatures.

TCRdb re-called the reads through MiXCR, storing one row per CDR3 protein. The sample comprises fewer than 1,000,000 distinct CDR3 sequences, approximately 32% of which are singletons, and around 15% rests with the top ten. Study results and limitations: It was HLA-C-restricted CMV-specific TCR beta clonotypes that dominated the response ex vivo.

The specimen comprised cultured CD8+ T cells from PBMCs, sampled from culture after CMV antigen stimulation. The receptor was derived from a human donor in good health (CMV status not recorded). Some clones in this sample may be carry-over from other donors' samples.

This CDR3 is CSVEGEGTYEQYF. In nucleotides, the CDR3 is TGCAGCGTTGAAGGGGAAGGGACCTACGAGCAGTACTTC. The rearrangement uses TRBV29-1 and TRBJ2-7; no reliable D call. Germline lookup yields CDR1 SQVTM and CDR2 ANQGSEA. The CDR3 consists of 13 residues. Trimming took off 1 base at V and 2 bases at J, with 9 bases between the two ends.